These 12 T cell receptor beta chains were all obtained from the same sample, sequenced in a study of T-cell reconstitution after alpha-beta-depleted transplantation in children (dated by TCRdb to about 2016). The library was made by PCR. The sequencing machine was an Illumina HiSeq 2500. Molecular barcoding was employed in the preparation of TCR libraries, with unique molecular identifiers being used to normalize TCRbeta repertoire quantification. TCRdb reworked the public reads: Q25 trimming with fastp, MiXCR clone assembly, productive beta chains retained. Entries that share a CDR3 protein sequence are merged under the most common genes and DNA. This sample comprises around 530,000 distinct CDR3 sequences, 32% of them detected only once. 2% to 2.5% of the sample is in the top ten clones. Sequencing used PBMCs from the stem cell graft donor, obtained from the stem cell graft. These receptors were collected from a human donor who donated a stem cell graft to a child with aplastic anemia.

This clonotype was counted a few times. The J gene is TRBJ2-1, the V gene TRBV11-3; D may be TRBD2 (6 bases). This CDR3 comprises 16 residues. V lost 1 base to trimming and J lost 4 bases, with 14 bases between them. In germline, CDR1 is SGHNT, CDR2 YENEEA. The CDR3 DNA follows: TGTGCCAGCAGCTTAGGTAGCGGCAACCTTTACAATGAGCAGTTCTTC. Protein sequence: CASSLGSGNLYNEQFF.

This clonotype was seen more than once but under ten times. This chain joins TRBV7-2 and TRBJ2-5, with a weak D call TRBD2 (5 bases). CDR3 length equals 13 residues. Germline V gene data show CDR1 as SGHTA and CDR2 as FQGNSA. Trimming took 5 bases from V and 4 from J, leaving 11 bases between them. CDR3 in amino acids: CASSVPGLETQYF. The CDR3 coding sequence is TGTGCCAGCAGCGTTCCGGGATTAGAGACCCAGTACTTC.

The chain links TRBV28 to TRBJ2-7, with no clear D. From germline, CDR1 is MDHEN and CDR2 SYDVKM. CDR3 length equals 16 residues. Trimming pared 4 bases from V and 3 bases from J, leaving 19 bases between. CDR3 nucleotides: TGTGCCAGCAGTTCCCGCTCGTTTGGACGGTACTACGAGCAGTACGTC. It codes for CASSSRSFGRYYEQYV.

V gene TRBV7-2 combines with J gene TRBJ1-2, with D perhaps matching TRBD1 (5 bases). Per germline, CDR1 SGHTA and CDR2 FQGNSA. This CDR3 is built from 14 residues. V lost 1 base and J lost 6, with 12 bases in between. For the CDR3, the DNA is TGTGCCAGCAGCTTAGGTCCAGGGACCAATGGCTACACCTTC. Protein sequence: CASSLGPGTNGYTF.

The chain employs TRBV12-5 and TRBJ2-1; 10 bases map to TRBD2. Germline assignment: CDR1 LGHNT and CDR2 FRNRAP. The CDR3 is made up of 18 amino acids. Germline trimming cut 0 bases from V and 7 bases from J; bases unmatched to any gene: 12. The CDR3 reads CASGLVPSASGSINEQFF. The CDR3 bases are TGTGCTAGTGGTTTGGTACCCTCCGCTAGCGGGAGCATAAATGAGCAGTTCTTC.

This clonotype was observed a handful of times. The V call is TRBV7-2, the J call TRBJ1-1; 9 bases match TRBD1. Germline loops: CDR1 SGHTA, CDR2 FQGNSA. Unmatched junction bases numbered 7, after V lost 5 bases and J lost 6 bases. The CDR3 totals 14 residues. CDR3 protein: CASSPGTGWAEAFF. The CDR3 bases are TGTGCCAGCAGCCCCGGGACAGGGTGGGCTGAAGCTTTCTTT. Drawing the rest from reference TRBV7-2 and TRBJ1-1, the complete variable domain is GAGVSQSPSNKVTEKGKDVELRCDPISGHTALYWYRQSLGQGLEFLIYFQGNSAPDKSGLPSDRFSAERTGGSVSTLTIQRTQQEDSAVYLCASSPGTGWAEAFFGQGTRLTVV.

This clonotype was recorded a few times. The chain is built from TRBV30 and TRBJ2-3; 10 bases match TRBD1. The CDR3 loop spans 14 amino acids. Germline CDR1 and CDR2: GTSNPN and SVGIG (reference sequence). Losses at the gene ends were 1 base for V and 6 bases for J; bases not matched to a gene: 4. This CDR3 is CAWSEGQGFDTQYF. Written as DNA, the CDR3 is TGTGCCTGGAGTGAGGGACAGGGGTTCGATACGCAGTATTTT.

This sequence joins TRBV11-2 and TRBJ1-1; a possible D gene is TRBD1 (5 bases). The length of the CDR3 is 14 residues. Germline CDR1 is SGHAT and CDR2 is FQNNGV. The V gene lost 2 bases and the J gene lost 6 bases, with 13 bases spanning the gap. The chain's CDR3 is CASSLLIGEAEAFF. CDR3 nucleotide sequence: TGTGCCAGCAGCTTACTCATAGGGGAGGCTGAAGCTTTCTTT. The full variable domain, in which reference TRBV11-2 and TRBJ1-1 provide the parts outside the CDR3, is EAGVAQSPRYKIIEKRQSVAFWCNPISGHATLYWYQQILGQGPKLLIQFQNNGVVDDSQLPKDRFSAERLKGVDSTLKIQPAKLEDSAVYLCASSLLIGEAEAFFGQGTRLTVV.

This clonotype was found a few times. The V gene is TRBV20-1, the J gene TRBJ1-2; 7 bases are shared with TRBD1. After removal of 0 bases from V and 4 bases from J, the junction contained 11 bases not matched to a gene. Germline CDR1 and CDR2: DFQATT and SNEGSKA (reference sequence). CDR3 length equals 16 residues. The CDR3 region has the DNA TGCAGTGCTAGAGATAGGGACAGTCTTTTTGGCTATGGCTACACCTTC. Translating it yields CSARDRDSLFGYGYTF.

The chain combines TRBV24-1 with TRBJ2-1, with 9 bases fitting TRBD1. The CDR3 totals 14 residues. V dropped 6 bases and J dropped 5; count of bases not matched to a gene: 4. Germline CDR1 reads KGHDR; CDR2 reads SFDVKD. The CDR3 sequence is CATSRTGVHNEQFF. CDR3 DNA: TGTGCCACCAGTAGGACAGGGGTACACAATGAGCAGTTCTTC.

This clonotype was detected a few times. V and J are TRBV5-1 and TRBJ2-2; D remains ambiguous. The CDR3 spans 15 residues. The germline V and J ends were trimmed by 2 bases and 3 bases, with 11 bases remaining between them. In germline, CDR1 is SGHRS, CDR2 YFSETQ. The CDR3 is CASSLVRGDTGELFF. DNA for the CDR3: TGCGCCAGCAGCTTAGTAAGAGGCGACACCGGGGAGCTGTTTTTT.

The chain is built from TRBV30 and TRBJ1-1; D perhaps matches TRBD1 (6 bases). V was pared by 0 bases and J by 6 bases, with 14 bases between. CDR1 is GTSNPN, CDR2 SVGIG, per germline (reference sequence). This CDR3 is built from 14 residues. The CDR3 loop reads CAWSVMGTLSEAFF. In DNA form, the CDR3 reads TGTGCCTGGAGTGTAATGGGGACATTATCTGAAGCTTTCTTT. Full variable domain (rest looked up from reference TRBV30 and TRBJ1-1): SQTIHQWPATLVQPVGSPLSLECTVEGTSNPNLYWYRQAAGRGLQLLFYSVGIGQISSEVPQNLSASRPQDRQFILSSKKLLLSDSGFYLCAWSVMGTLSEAFFGQGTRLTVV.